These T cell receptor beta chains were read from a single sample in a study of multiple sclerosis patients with progressive multifocal leukoencephalopathy. TCRdb keeps only in-frame clones here, not all; method: immunoSEQ multiplex PCR. This table has approximately 27,000 clones, more than 75% appearing once. Material: PBMCs. The receptor source for this set is a human donor with multiple sclerosis. Each CDR3 is given with its conserved first and last residue. D genes are given only for firm matches. Rows give clone size only sometimes, using once, few, many, or a class for an expanded clone.

abundance: NA; v_gene: TRBV19; j_gene: TRBJ1-2; d_gene: NA; CDR3aa: CASSIVRGTNYGYTF; CDR3nt: TGTGCCAGTAGTATAGTGCGGGGAACTAACTATGGCTACACCTTC
abundance: few; v_gene: TRBV10-3; j_gene: TRBJ1-4; d_gene: NA; CDR3aa: CAIMKTEVYGKLFF; CDR3nt: TGTGCCATCATGAAGACAGAGGTGTATGGAAAACTGTTTTTT
abundance: NA; v_gene: TRBV19; j_gene: TRBJ1-1; d_gene: NA; CDR3aa: CASSFGLGNTEAFF; CDR3nt: TGTGCCAGTAGTTTTGGACTGGGGAACACTGAAGCTTTCTTT
abundance: NA; v_gene: TRBV7-3; j_gene: TRBJ1-1; d_gene: NA; CDR3aa: CASSPRTKQGNPEAFF; CDR3nt: TGTGCCAGCAGCCCTAGAACAAAGCAGGGAAACCCTGAAGCTTTCTTT
abundance: once; v_gene: TRBV4-3; j_gene: TRBJ2-2; d_gene: NA; CDR3aa: CASSLIRGTGELFF; CDR3nt: TGCGCCAGCAGCCTTATCCGGGGGACCGGGGAGCTGTTTTTT
abundance: NA; v_gene: TRBV4-3; j_gene: TRBJ2-7; d_gene: NA; CDR3aa: CASSQDRWVGASYEQYF; CDR3nt: TGCGCCAGCAGCCAAGATCGTTGGGTCGGGGCCTCCTACGAGCAGTACTTC
abundance: few; v_gene: TRBV7-9; j_gene: TRBJ1-4; d_gene: TRBD1; CDR3aa: CASSWRQGDEKLFF; CDR3nt: TGTGCCAGCAGCTGGCGACAGGGGGATGAAAAACTGTTTTTT
abundance: few; v_gene: TRBV7-3; j_gene: TRBJ2-5; d_gene: TRBD2; CDR3aa: CASSLNPGGETQYF; CDR3nt: TGTGCCAGCAGCTTAAACCCGGGAGGGGAGACCCAGTACTTC
abundance: NA; v_gene: TRBV5-8; j_gene: TRBJ2-5; d_gene: TRBD2; CDR3aa: CASSSGRTSGVLGKTQYF; CDR3nt: TGTGCCAGCAGCTCGGGCAGAACTAGCGGGGTTCTTGGAAAGACCCAGTACTTC
abundance: NA; v_gene: TRBV4-3; j_gene: TRBJ1-6; d_gene: NA; CDR3aa: CASSQEAGHSSTYNSPLHF; CDR3nt: TGCGCCAGCAGCCAAGAAGCAGGGCACTCTAGTACCTATAATTCACCCCTCCACTTT
abundance: NA; v_gene: TRBV2; j_gene: TRBJ2-5; d_gene: NA; CDR3aa: CASLKRETQYF; CDR3nt: TGTGCCAGCCTCAAGCGGGAGACCCAGTACTTC
abundance: NA; v_gene: TRBV5-1; j_gene: TRBJ2-1; d_gene: TRBD2; CDR3aa: CASSLVRVTRDYTIPFYNEQFF; CDR3nt: TGCGCCAGCAGCTTGGTCAGGGTAACGAGGGACTACACCATACCCTTCTACAATGAGCAGTTCTTC
abundance: NA; v_gene: TRBV5-6; j_gene: TRBJ1-6; d_gene: TRBD1; CDR3aa: CASSRPLHRGHGGNSPLHF; CDR3nt: TGTGCCAGCAGCCGTCCTCTCCACAGGGGTCACGGGGGTAATTCACCCCTCCACTTT
abundance: once; v_gene: TRBV5-6; j_gene: TRBJ1-1; d_gene: NA; CDR3aa: CASSHARAYLPGVTEAFF; CDR3nt: TGTGCCAGCAGCCACGCCCGGGCCTACCTTCCGGGCGTCACTGAAGCTTTCTTT
abundance: NA; v_gene: TRBV28; j_gene: TRBJ1-1; d_gene: NA; CDR3aa: CASSPNRETAEAFF; CDR3nt: TGTGCCAGCAGTCCCAACAGGGAAACCGCTGAAGCTTTCTTT
abundance: NA; v_gene: TRBV7-3; j_gene: TRBJ1-2; d_gene: TRBD1; CDR3aa: CASSRGQGGGYTF; CDR3nt: TGTGCCAGCAGCCGTGGACAGGGCGGCGGCTACACCTTC
abundance: NA; v_gene: TRBV5-1; j_gene: TRBJ1-1; d_gene: NA; CDR3aa: CASSLYQTGMNTEAFF; CDR3nt: TGCGCCAGCAGCTTGTACCAAACAGGGATGAACACTGAAGCTTTCTTT
abundance: NA; v_gene: TRBV19; j_gene: TRBJ2-7; d_gene: NA; CDR3aa: CASSINSRGIDYEQYF; CDR3nt: TGTGCCAGTAGTATCAATTCAAGGGGTATCGACTACGAGCAGTACTTC
abundance: NA; v_gene: TRBV4-3; j_gene: TRBJ1-1; d_gene: NA; CDR3aa: CASSQDSWPYREAFF; CDR3nt: TGCGCCAGCAGCCAAGATAGTTGGCCCTATCGCGAAGCTTTCTTT
abundance: NA; v_gene: TRBV14; j_gene: TRBJ2-1; d_gene: NA; CDR3aa: CASSQDLSGEQFF; CDR3nt: TGTGCCAGCAGCCAAGATCTGAGTGGTGAGCAGTTCTTC
abundance: NA; v_gene: TRBV27; j_gene: TRBJ2-1; d_gene: NA; CDR3aa: CASSRPGVYNEQFF; CDR3nt: TGTGCCAGCAGTCGCCCGGGGGTCTACAATGAGCAGTTCTTC
abundance: NA; v_gene: TRBV4-2; j_gene: TRBJ1-2; d_gene: TRBD1; CDR3aa: CASRVIQGETHGYTF; CDR3nt: TGTGCCAGCAGGGTAATACAGGGGGAGACCCACGGCTACACCTTC
abundance: NA; v_gene: TRBV2; j_gene: TRBJ1-4; d_gene: NA; CDR3aa: CASSERSAATNEKLFF; CDR3nt: TGTGCCAGCAGTGAAAGATCGGCTGCAACTAATGAAAAACTGTTTTTT
abundance: NA; v_gene: TRBV7-2; j_gene: TRBJ2-7; d_gene: NA; CDR3aa: CASSGYPVLGRSYEQYF; CDR3nt: TGTGCCAGCAGCGGCTACCCCGTTTTAGGCAGGTCCTACGAGCAGTACTTC
abundance: NA; v_gene: TRBV6-6; j_gene: TRBJ2-2; d_gene: TRBD1; CDR3aa: CASRLGQGANTGELFF; CDR3nt: TGTGCCAGCAGACTCGGACAGGGGGCGAACACCGGGGAGCTGTTTTTT
abundance: NA; v_gene: TRBV6-1; j_gene: TRBJ1-1; d_gene: NA; CDR3aa: CASSNRRDTEAFF; CDR3nt: TGTGCCAGCAGTAACCGCCGAGACACTGAAGCTTTCTTT
abundance: NA; v_gene: TRBV7-7; j_gene: TRBJ2-1; d_gene: NA; CDR3aa: CASSPRDSRFGGEQFF; CDR3nt: TGTGCTAGCAGCCCCCGGGATAGCCGTTTTGGTGGTGAGCAGTTCTTC
abundance: NA; v_gene: TRBV7-3; j_gene: TRBJ2-3; d_gene: NA; CDR3aa: CASSSNQADTQYF; CDR3nt: TGTGCCAGCAGCTCTAATCAGGCAGATACGCAGTATTTT
abundance: NA; v_gene: TRBV7-3; j_gene: TRBJ2-5; d_gene: NA; CDR3aa: CASSFGSAGETQYF; CDR3nt: TGTGCCAGCAGCTTTGGGTCCGCCGGGGAGACCCAGTACTTC
abundance: NA; v_gene: TRBV27; j_gene: TRBJ1-1; d_gene: TRBD1; CDR3aa: CASSFPGQGVTEAFF; CDR3nt: TGTGCCAGCAGTTTTCCGGGACAGGGGGTAACTGAAGCTTTCTTT
abundance: NA; v_gene: TRBV11-2; j_gene: TRBJ1-2; d_gene: NA; CDR3aa: CASSLGTWTVSNYGYTF; CDR3nt: TGTGCCAGCAGCTTAGGGACCTGGACAGTCTCTAACTATGGCTACACCTTC
abundance: NA; v_gene: TRBV23-1; j_gene: TRBJ1-1; d_gene: TRBD1; CDR3aa: CASSQSDRGDTEAFF; CDR3nt: TGCGCCAGCAGTCAATCGGACAGGGGGGACACTGAAGCTTTCTTT
abundance: NA; v_gene: TRBV11-2; j_gene: TRBJ1-5; d_gene: NA; CDR3aa: CASSLESSQPQHF; CDR3nt: TGTGCCAGCAGCTTAGAATCGAGTCAGCCCCAGCATTTT
abundance: NA; v_gene: TRBV10-3; j_gene: TRBJ2-3; d_gene: TRBD1; CDR3aa: CAISETTGTTDTQYF; CDR3nt: TGTGCCATCAGTGAGACGACAGGGACCACAGATACGCAGTATTTT
abundance: NA; v_gene: TRBV6-5; j_gene: TRBJ2-3; d_gene: NA; CDR3aa: CASRRAEDTQYF; CDR3nt: TGTGCCAGCAGGAGGGCCGAGGATACGCAGTATTTT
abundance: NA; v_gene: TRBV4-2; j_gene: TRBJ1-1; d_gene: NA; CDR3aa: CASSQVRDTEAFF; CDR3nt: TGTGCCAGCAGCCAAGTCAGGGACACTGAAGCTTTCTTT
abundance: NA; v_gene: TRBV7-9; j_gene: TRBJ2-7; d_gene: NA; CDR3aa: CASSLPGKSYEQYF; CDR3nt: TGTGCCAGCAGCTTACCCGGAAAGTCCTACGAGCAGTACTTC
abundance: NA; v_gene: TRBV12-5; j_gene: TRBJ1-2; d_gene: NA; CDR3aa: CASGSGGLAYGYTF; CDR3nt: TGTGCTAGTGGTTCTGGGGGGCTTGCCTATGGCTACACCTTC
abundance: NA; v_gene: TRBV6-1; j_gene: TRBJ1-4; d_gene: NA; CDR3aa: CASPSDSRGKLFF; CDR3nt: TGTGCCAGCCCCTCGGACAGCCGAGGAAAACTGTTTTTT
abundance: NA; v_gene: TRBV18; j_gene: TRBJ1-1; d_gene: NA; CDR3aa: CASSVGVTNTEAFF; CDR3nt: TGTGCCAGCTCCGTGGGGGTTACTAACACTGAAGCTTTCTTT
abundance: once; v_gene: TRBV6-5; j_gene: TRBJ1-2; d_gene: TRBD1; CDR3aa: CASSPSDRSAYGYTF; CDR3nt: TGTGCCAGCAGTCCGTCGGACAGGAGCGCTTATGGCTACACCTTC
abundance: NA; v_gene: TRBV7-9; j_gene: TRBJ2-7; d_gene: TRBD2; CDR3aa: CASSLGLSGVYEQYF; CDR3nt: TGTGCCAGCAGCTTGGGTCTTAGCGGGGTTTACGAGCAGTACTTC
abundance: NA; v_gene: TRBV19; j_gene: TRBJ1-2; d_gene: NA; CDR3aa: CARFTGRPPDYGYTF; CDR3nt: TGTGCCAGATTTACAGGGCGCCCCCCGGACTATGGCTACACCTTC
abundance: NA; v_gene: TRBV2; j_gene: TRBJ1-1; d_gene: TRBD1; CDR3aa: CASTSTDRVGEAFF; CDR3nt: TGTGCCAGCACTTCAACTGACAGGGTTGGAGAAGCTTTCTTT
abundance: NA; v_gene: TRBV7-9; j_gene: TRBJ2-5; d_gene: NA; CDR3aa: CASSSSWSSETQYF; CDR3nt: TGTGCCAGCAGCTCATCGTGGAGTTCGGAGACCCAGTACTTC
abundance: NA; v_gene: TRBV5-1; j_gene: TRBJ1-2; d_gene: NA; CDR3aa: CASSLATKVGYTF; CDR3nt: TGCGCCAGCAGCTTGGCAACGAAGGTTGGCTACACCTTC
abundance: NA; v_gene: TRBV10-3; j_gene: TRBJ2-5; d_gene: NA; CDR3aa: CAISDQETQYF; CDR3nt: TGTGCCATCAGTGACCAAGAGACCCAGTACTTC
abundance: NA; v_gene: TRBV9; j_gene: TRBJ2-3; d_gene: NA; CDR3aa: CASSVGTGGPDTQYF; CDR3nt: TGTGCCAGCAGCGTAGGGACCGGGGGGCCGGATACGCAGTATTTT
abundance: NA; v_gene: TRBV5-6; j_gene: TRBJ1-6; d_gene: NA; CDR3aa: CASSLSNSPLHF; CDR3nt: TGTGCCAGCAGCTTGAGCAATTCACCCCTCCACTTT
abundance: NA; v_gene: TRBV6-5; j_gene: TRBJ2-7; d_gene: TRBD1; CDR3aa: CASSYVQGSSYEQYF; CDR3nt: TGTGCCAGCAGTTACGTACAGGGGAGCTCCTACGAGCAGTACTTC
abundance: NA; v_gene: TRBV2; j_gene: TRBJ1-5; d_gene: NA; CDR3aa: CASRADPSNQPQHF; CDR3nt: TGTGCCAGCAGGGCAGATCCTAGCAATCAGCCCCAGCATTTT
abundance: NA; v_gene: TRBV4-3; j_gene: TRBJ1-4; d_gene: TRBD1; CDR3aa: CASSQRPQGEGEKLFF; CDR3nt: TGCGCCAGCAGCCAAAGGCCCCAGGGGGAAGGTGAAAAACTGTTTTTT
abundance: NA; v_gene: TRBV5-4; j_gene: TRBJ1-3; d_gene: NA; CDR3aa: CASSTDRSSGNTIYF; CDR3nt: TGTGCCAGCAGCACCGACCGATCCTCTGGAAACACCATATATTTT
abundance: once; v_gene: TRBV18; j_gene: TRBJ2-7; d_gene: NA; CDR3aa: CASSPRDGGSYEQYF; CDR3nt: TGTGCCAGCTCACCACGGGACGGTGGCTCCTACGAGCAGTACTTC
abundance: NA; v_gene: TRBV6-5; j_gene: TRBJ1-1; d_gene: NA; CDR3aa: CASRVRVNTEAFF; CDR3nt: TGTGCCAGCAGAGTTCGCGTGAACACTGAAGCTTTCTTT
abundance: NA; v_gene: TRBV6-5; j_gene: TRBJ1-2; d_gene: NA; CDR3aa: CAAGSNGYTF; CDR3nt: TGTGCCGCAGGTTCGAATGGCTACACCTTC